This T cell receptor (beta chain) was captured in a study of blood T cell repertoires in COVID-19. About the research overall: Collection of acute and convalescent COVID-19 samples took place in the United States, Italy and Spain. Sample material is recorded as cDNA or gDNA derived from T cells, B-cell-depleted T cells, or PBMCs.

Clinical history as reported by participants underpinned cohort assignment. The table came from immunoSEQ multiplex PCR; TCRdb's copy has only in-frame clones and leaves some out. The data hold 170,000 or so clones, with 88% observed a single time. The CDR3 length is 15 residues. Germline V gives CDR1 SGDLS, CDR2 YYNGEE. The V end lost 2 bases, the J end lost 3 bases, and 13 bases lay between the germline ends. The V call is TRBV9, the J call TRBJ2-3, with D perhaps matching TRBD2 (5 bases). The sequence was collected from a woman younger than 35 who had recovered from COVID-19. Specimen: PBMCs or T cells enriched from blood (not recorded which). This CDR3 is CASSVTGSRTDTQYF. The CDR3 region has the DNA TGTGCCAGCAGCGTTACGGGGAGTCGAACAGATACGCAGTATTTT.